A selection of T cell receptor beta chains follows, all from one sample in a study of shared clonotypes between healthy human individuals. Profiling relied on immunoSEQ multiplex PCR, and the TCRdb table lists in-frame clones only, not all of them. The table shows approximately 2.5 million clones, with roughly 93% occurring only once. The sample consisted of naive CD4+ T cells from PBMCs. These TCRs come from a man between 18 and 35 years old in good health. Some clones in this sample may be carry-over from other donors' samples. The CDR3 runs from the conserved cysteine through the conserved F or W. The order of the fields is V gene, J gene, D gene, CDR3 length, CDR3 protein, CDR3 DNA. D genes are given only for firm matches.

V gene: TRBV19; J gene: TRBJ2-7; D gene: NA; CDR3 length: 15; CDR3 protein: CASSPRATVSYEQYF; CDR3 DNA: TGTGCCAGTAGTCCTAGGGCGACAGTCTCCTACGAGCAGTACTTC
V gene: TRBV7-2; J gene: TRBJ2-7; D gene: TRBD1; CDR3 length: 15; CDR3 protein: CASSLAADRGYEQYF; CDR3 DNA: TGTGCCAGCAGCTTAGCGGCTGACAGGGGGTACGAGCAGTACTTC
V gene: TRBV25-1; J gene: TRBJ2-4; D gene: NA; CDR3 length: 14; CDR3 protein: CASSEASAKNIQYF; CDR3 DNA: TGTGCCAGCAGTGAAGCCTCAGCCAAAAACATTCAGTACTTC
V gene: TRBV5-6; J gene: TRBJ2-3; D gene: TRBD2; CDR3 length: 15; CDR3 protein: CASSYRLAGGDTQYF; CDR3 DNA: TGTGCCAGCAGCTACCGACTAGCGGGGGGGGATACGCAGTATTTT
V gene: TRBV6-5; J gene: TRBJ1-1; D gene: NA; CDR3 length: 12; CDR3 protein: CASFGSYTEAFF; CDR3 DNA: TGTGCCAGCTTCGGAAGTTATACTGAAGCTTTCTTT
V gene: TRBV7-3; J gene: TRBJ2-1; D gene: NA; CDR3 length: 14; CDR3 protein: CASSLLARGDEQFF; CDR3 DNA: TGTGCCAGCAGCTTATTGGCCAGGGGGGATGAGCAGTTCTTC
V gene: TRBV5-1; J gene: TRBJ2-1; D gene: TRBD2; CDR3 length: 20; CDR3 protein: CASSLASRGFPGLAYNEQFF; CDR3 DNA: TGCGCCAGCAGCTTGGCTTCCAGGGGTTTCCCGGGACTAGCGTACAATGAGCAGTTCTTC
V gene: TRBV7-9; J gene: TRBJ1-4; D gene: NA; CDR3 length: 14; CDR3 protein: CASSFDRPGEKLFF; CDR3 DNA: TGTGCCAGCAGCTTCGACAGGCCCGGTGAAAAACTGTTTTTT
V gene: TRBV10-3; J gene: TRBJ1-5; D gene: TRBD1; CDR3 length: 14; CDR3 protein: CAVYTGAIDQPQHF; CDR3 DNA: TGTGCCGTATATACAGGGGCCATTGATCAGCCCCAGCATTTT
V gene: TRBV11-3; J gene: TRBJ1-3; D gene: NA; CDR3 length: 17; CDR3 protein: CASSLVFRTVDGNTIYF; CDR3 DNA: TGTGCCAGCAGCTTAGTCTTTCGGACGGTAGATGGAAACACCATATATTTT
V gene: TRBV4-2; J gene: TRBJ1-4; D gene: NA; CDR3 length: 17; CDR3 protein: CASSQDSRSTTNEKLFF; CDR3 DNA: TGTGCCAGCAGCCAAGATTCCCGTTCTACAACTAATGAAAAACTGTTTTTT
V gene: TRBV20-1; J gene: TRBJ2-1; D gene: NA; CDR3 length: 11; CDR3 protein: CSASSDNEQFF; CDR3 DNA: TGCAGTGCTAGCTCCGACAATGAGCAGTTCTTC
V gene: TRBV2; J gene: TRBJ1-5; D gene: TRBD1; CDR3 length: 15; CDR3 protein: CASTIQGALNQPQHF; CDR3 DNA: TGTGCCAGCACCATACAGGGGGCGCTTAATCAGCCCCAGCATTTT
V gene: TRBV6-5; J gene: TRBJ2-5; D gene: TRBD1; CDR3 length: 13; CDR3 protein: CASRNRGRETQYF; CDR3 DNA: TGTGCCAGCAGGAACAGGGGGCGGGAGACCCAGTACTTC
V gene: TRBV4-2; J gene: TRBJ1-3; D gene: NA; CDR3 length: 14; CDR3 protein: CASSQQSGTPPIYF; CDR3 DNA: TGTGCCAGCAGCCAACAATCCGGGACTCCTCCGATATATTTT
V gene: TRBV14; J gene: TRBJ1-5; D gene: NA; CDR3 length: 13; CDR3 protein: CASSQFNNQPQHF; CDR3 DNA: TGTGCCAGCAGCCAATTCAACAATCAGCCCCAGCATTTT
V gene: TRBV9; J gene: TRBJ1-1; D gene: NA; CDR3 length: 18; CDR3 protein: CASSASYPAAFPNTEAFF; CDR3 DNA: TGTGCCAGCAGCGCGAGTTACCCCGCCGCCTTCCCGAACACTGAAGCTTTCTTT
V gene: TRBV2; J gene: TRBJ1-3; D gene: NA; CDR3 length: 13; CDR3 protein: CASSVEGRATIYF; CDR3 DNA: TGTGCCAGCAGTGTTGAGGGGAGGGCCACCATATATTTT